These T cell receptor beta chains were read from a single sample in a study of CD4 T cell repertoires and nickel. From the RT-PCR reads, TCRdb called clonotypes with MiXCR, one entry per CDR3 protein. This sample has 640 or so distinct CDR3 sequences; approximately 44% occur once, and the top ten carry about an eighth. Material for sequencing was CD4+ T cells from blood, not recorded whether cultured. The origin of the receptors is a human donor in a nickel allergy study, with or without nickel allergy (not recorded which). It is not recorded whether this sample comes from one donor or several. Each CDR3 is given with its conserved first and last residue. Fields, in order: D gene, V gene, J gene, clone size, CDR3 DNA, CDR3 protein. D genes are given only for firm matches. Size is omitted from some rows. Given values are once, few, many or a class for expanded clones.

D: .
V: TRBV7-9
J: TRBJ2-7
size: .
DNA: TGTGCCAGCAACTGGGGGTCGAGCTCCTACGAGCAGTACTTC
CDR3: CASNWGSSSYEQYF

D: TRBD2
V: TRBV4-2
J: TRBJ2-1
size: .
DNA: TGTGCCAGCAGCCAGAGTCCGGGACTAGCGGGAGGAGAGCAGTTCTTC
CDR3: CASSQSPGLAGGEQFF

D: .
V: TRBV20-1
J: TRBJ2-1
size: .
DNA: TGCAGTGCTAGAGACGGGGTGGGGCAGTTCTTC
CDR3: CSARDGVGQFF

D: TRBD1
V: TRBV12-3/TRBV12-4
J: TRBJ1-2
size: few
DNA: TGTGCCAGCAACCTGGGACAGGCGACGGGTGGCTACACCTTC
CDR3: CASNLGQATGGYTF

D: .
V: TRBV24-1
J: TRBJ2-3
size: .
DNA: TGTGCCACCAGTGCCCCTCCCGGGACGGACAATCAGGATACGCAGTATTTT
CDR3: CATSAPPGTDNQDTQYF

D: .
V: TRBV5-6
J: TRBJ1-6
size: few
DNA: TGTGCCAGCAGCTTGGACCTCCTCACGGGTTCACCCCTCCACTTT
CDR3: CASSLDLLTGSPLHF

D: .
V: TRBV2
J: TRBJ2-7
size: few
DNA: TGTGCCAGCAGCGTCACAGGTTACGAGCAGTACTTC
CDR3: CASSVTGYEQYF

D: TRBD1
V: TRBV20-1
J: TRBJ1-4
size: once
DNA: TGCAGTGCTTCCAAACCATCAGGGGGCAATGAAAAACTGTTTTTT
CDR3: CSASKPSGGNEKLFF

D: .
V: TRBV15
J: TRBJ1-2
size: large
DNA: TGTGCCACCACCTCGAGATCAGGGAGACAGAGTGGCTACACCTTC
CDR3: CATTSRSGRQSGYTF

D: .
V: TRBV6-6
J: TRBJ2-2
size: .
DNA: TGTGCCAGCAGTTACGTTTCCCGGGGGACTGGGACCGGGGAGCTGTTTTTT
CDR3: CASSYVSRGTGTGELFF

D: .
V: TRBV7-3
J: TRBJ1-1
size: .
DNA: TGTGCCAGCAGCTTAAATGTCGGAACTGAAGCTTTCTTT
CDR3: CASSLNVGTEAFF

D: .
V: TRBV7-6
J: TRBJ1-3
size: .
DNA: TGTGCCAGCAGCCTGAGCCAGACAGGCATGTCTGGAAACACCATATATTTT
CDR3: CASSLSQTGMSGNTIYF

D: .
V: TRBV20-1
J: TRBJ2-5
size: .
DNA: TGCAGTGCACAGGTGCGGGGCCCAGAGACCCAGTACTTC
CDR3: CSAQVRGPETQYF

D: TRBD2
V: TRBV4-3
J: TRBJ2-2
size: few
DNA: TGCGCCAGCAGCCAAGGGTTCCGCGGGACTAGTTTTGCCGGGGAGCTGTTTTTT
CDR3: CASSQGFRGTSFAGELFF

D: TRBD2
V: TRBV5-1
J: TRBJ2-7
size: .
DNA: TGCGCCAGCAGCTTCGGGGGGGCGGGGCTGATGCCCTACGAGCAGTACTTC
CDR3: CASSFGGAGLMPYEQYF

D: .
V: TRBV6-6
J: TRBJ1-5
size: .
DNA: TGTGCCAGCAGTTACGCAGGGGATACGCCCCAGCATTTT
CDR3: CASSYAGDTPQHF

D: .
V: TRBV27
J: TRBJ2-5
size: hyperexpanded
DNA: TGTGCCAGCAGTCCTCCGGGCAGCCGACAAGAGACCCAGTACTTC
CDR3: CASSPPGSRQETQYF

D: .
V: TRBV6-6
J: TRBJ1-6
size: few
DNA: TGTGCCAGCAGTTACGCAGGGATAGAATCACCCCTCCACTTT
CDR3: CASSYAGIESPLHF

D: TRBD1
V: TRBV20-1
J: TRBJ1-1
size: .
DNA: TGCAGTGCTAGTAAGGGGGCGGATACTGAAGCTTTCTTT
CDR3: CSASKGADTEAFF

D: .
V: TRBV6-5
J: TRBJ1-4
size: .
DNA: TGTGCCAGCAGTTCTCACAGGCTCCGTGAAAAACTGTTTTTT
CDR3: CASSSHRLREKLFF

D: TRBD1
V: TRBV7-9
J: TRBJ1-4
size: .
DNA: TGTGCCAGCACTTCAGGGGGCTTTAATGAAAAACTGTTTTTT
CDR3: CASTSGGFNEKLFF

D: .
V: TRBV4-1
J: TRBJ2-5
size: .
DNA: TGCGCCAGCAGCAGGACAGTCATCGAAGAGACCCAGTACTTC
CDR3: CASSRTVIEETQYF

D: TRBD1
V: TRBV29-1
J: TRBJ2-7
size: .
DNA: TGCAGCGTTGTACGACAGGGAAAATACGAGCAGTACTTC
CDR3: CSVVRQGKYEQYF

D: TRBD2
V: TRBV12-3/TRBV12-4
J: TRBJ2-7
size: .
DNA: TGTGCCACGCGGGAGGCAGGGAGAGACGAGCAGTACTTC
CDR3: CATREAGRDEQYF

D: TRBD1
V: TRBV5-1
J: TRBJ1-2
size: few
DNA: TGCGCCAGCAGATTGCACTATACAGGGGGTGCTAACTATGGCTACACCTTC
CDR3: CASRLHYTGGANYGYTF

D: .
V: TRBV7-2
J: TRBJ1-1
size: few
DNA: TGTGCCAGCAGCTTGGGCATGGGATCGAAAACTGAAGCTTTCTTT
CDR3: CASSLGMGSKTEAFF

D: .
V: TRBV15
J: TRBJ2-3
size: .
DNA: TGTGCCACCAGCAGGGGCCATACGCAGTATTTT
CDR3: CATSRGHTQYF

D: .
V: TRBV10-3
J: TRBJ1-6
size: few
DNA: TGTGCCGTTCAGACTAACTATAATTCACCCCTCCACTTT
CDR3: CAVQTNYNSPLHF

D: .
V: TRBV6-2/TRBV6-3
J: TRBJ1-6
size: .
DNA: TGTGCCAGCAGTTACGGTGGGGGGGGCCGTTCACCCCTCCACTTT
CDR3: CASSYGGGGRSPLHF

D: .
V: TRBV4-2
J: TRBJ2-3
size: .
DNA: TGTGCCAGCAGCCAAGAGAGAAGACTCACAGATACGCAGTATTTT
CDR3: CASSQERRLTDTQYF

D: .
V: TRBV5-1
J: TRBJ2-3
size: few
DNA: TGCGCCAGCAATAGGCGCAATACAGATACGCAGTATTTT
CDR3: CASNRRNTDTQYF

D: .
V: TRBV7-8
J: TRBJ2-1
size: few
DNA: TGTGCCAGCAGCTGGGACACCGTGGGTTACAATGAGCAGTTCTTC
CDR3: CASSWDTVGYNEQFF

D: .
V: TRBV12-3/TRBV12-4
J: TRBJ2-3
size: once
DNA: TGTGCCAGCAGTTTACACCCGGTAGATACGCAGTATTTT
CDR3: CASSLHPVDTQYF

D: TRBD1
V: TRBV27
J: TRBJ2-2
size: .
DNA: TGTGCCAGCAGTCCGCGGACAGGGACGACGTCCGGCACCGGGGAGCTGTTTTTT
CDR3: CASSPRTGTTSGTGELFF

D: .
V: TRBV6-5
J: TRBJ2-3
size: .
DNA: TGTGCCAGCCACACCGCAACAGGGCAGGCAGATACGCAGTATTTT
CDR3: CASHTATGQADTQYF

D: TRBD1
V: TRBV5-4
J: TRBJ2-3
size: few
DNA: TGTGCCAGCAGCTTAGACAGGGTCACAGATACGCAGTATTTT
CDR3: CASSLDRVTDTQYF

D: .
V: TRBV4-3
J: TRBJ1-1
size: .
DNA: TGCGCCAGCAGCCAAGAAATTGGAAGGGGAAGGAACACTGAAGCTTTCTTT
CDR3: CASSQEIGRGRNTEAFF

D: .
V: TRBV24-1
J: TRBJ1-6
size: .
DNA: TGTGCCACCAGTGATCCCCGTCTGGGGAGGAATTCACCCCTCCACTTT
CDR3: CATSDPRLGRNSPLHF

D: .
V: TRBV5-1
J: TRBJ1-1
size: .
DNA: TGCGCCAGCAGCTCACACCCAGGGAACACTGAAGCTTTCTTT
CDR3: CASSSHPGNTEAFF

D: TRBD1
V: TRBV5-1
J: TRBJ2-1
size: few
DNA: TGCGCCAGCAGCTATGGACAGGGGAGCTACAATGAGCAGTTCTTC
CDR3: CASSYGQGSYNEQFF

D: .
V: TRBV4-1
J: TRBJ1-2
size: .
DNA: TGCGCCAGCAGCCAAGTCCGGGGGCGTGATGGCTACACCTTC
CDR3: CASSQVRGRDGYTF

D: .
V: TRBV20-1
J: TRBJ2-3
size: .
DNA: TGCAGTGCTAAGGACGGATACACAGATACGCAGTATTTT
CDR3: CSAKDGYTDTQYF

D: .
V: TRBV6-5
J: TRBJ2-5
size: .
DNA: TGTGCCAGCAGTTCTCCAGGGGCAGAGACCCAGTACTTC
CDR3: CASSSPGAETQYF

D: TRBD1
V: TRBV6-1
J: TRBJ1-2
size: .
DNA: TGTGCCACCTCCAGGGGGCTTAGGGACTACACCTTC
CDR3: CATSRGLRDYTF

D: TRBD1
V: TRBV28
J: TRBJ2-4
size: .
DNA: TGTGCCAGCACACGACAGGGCACCAAAAACATTCAGTACTTC
CDR3: CASTRQGTKNIQYF

D: .
V: TRBV20-1
J: TRBJ2-2
size: .
DNA: TGCAGTGCTTGCAGACCCGGGAACGGGGAGCTGTTTTTT
CDR3: CSACRPGNGELFF

D: TRBD2
V: TRBV5-1
J: TRBJ2-2
size: few
DNA: TGCGCCAGCAGCTTGTTAGCGGGAAACACCGGGGAGCTGTTTTTT
CDR3: CASSLLAGNTGELFF